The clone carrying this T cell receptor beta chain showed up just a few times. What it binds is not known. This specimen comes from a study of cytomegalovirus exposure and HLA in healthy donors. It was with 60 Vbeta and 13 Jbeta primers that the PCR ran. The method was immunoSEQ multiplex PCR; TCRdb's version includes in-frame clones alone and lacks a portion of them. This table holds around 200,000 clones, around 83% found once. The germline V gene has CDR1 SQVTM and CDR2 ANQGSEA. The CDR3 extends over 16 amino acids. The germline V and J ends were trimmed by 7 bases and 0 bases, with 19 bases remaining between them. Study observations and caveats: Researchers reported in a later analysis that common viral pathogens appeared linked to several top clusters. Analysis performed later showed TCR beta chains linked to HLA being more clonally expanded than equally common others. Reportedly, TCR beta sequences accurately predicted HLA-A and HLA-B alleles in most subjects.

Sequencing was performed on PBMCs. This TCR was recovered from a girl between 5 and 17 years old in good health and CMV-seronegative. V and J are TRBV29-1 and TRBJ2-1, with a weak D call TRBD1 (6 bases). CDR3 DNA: TGCAGCGCTACCGCCACAGGGAGTAACTCCTACAATGAGCAGTTCTTC. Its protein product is CSATATGSNSYNEQFF.